The 26 T cell receptor beta chains in this list originate from one sample, sequenced in a study of blood T cell repertoires in COVID-19. Using immunoSEQ multiplex PCR, the repertoire was profiled, and TCRdb retains in-frame clones only, with some absent. The sample has around 240,000 clones, around 86% seen once; the top ten hold approximately 3%. Sequenced: peripheral blood. The receptors originated from a woman aged 30 to 39 who had recovered from COVID-19.

The J gene is TRBJ2-1, the V gene TRBV6-6, with 12 bases aligning to TRBD2. Trimming removed 9 bases from V and 9 bases from J; junction bases left unmatched: 15. The germline V gene has CDR1 MNHNY and CDR2 SVGAGI (reference sequence). CDR3 length: 16 amino acids. The CDR3 protein is CASTRRASGGAGEQFF. CDR3 in DNA: TGTGCCAGTACCCGGCGGGCTAGCGGGGGGGCGGGTGAGCAGTTCTTC.

The J gene is TRBJ1-2, the V gene TRBV4-3; D perhaps matches TRBD1 (6 bases). The V and J ends lost 4 bases and 3 bases respectively, with 12 bases between them. Germline V gene data show CDR1 as LGHNA and CDR2 as YSLEER. This CDR3 region has 14 residues. CDR3 sequence: CASSPGQWDYGYTF. In DNA, the CDR3 is TGCGCCAGCAGCCCCGGACAGTGGGACTATGGCTACACCTTC.

This chain uses TRBV2 with TRBJ2-5, with D unclear. CDR1 and CDR2 from the germline V gene are SNHLY and FYNNEI. Trimming pared 7 bases from V and 1 base from J, leaving 13 bases between. The length of the CDR3 is 14 residues. The chain's CDR3 is CASNHRHLQETQYF. Written as DNA, the CDR3 is TGTGCCAGCAATCACCGACACCTCCAAGAGACCCAGTACTTC.

The chain is built from TRBV11-2 and TRBJ2-1, with 11 bases that match TRBD2. The CDR3 loop spans 16 amino acids. The germline V gene has CDR1 SGHAT and CDR2 FQNNGV. V shed 5 bases and J 7 bases; nucleotides not matched to a gene: 10. DNA of the CDR3: TGTGCCAGCAGCGCCCTACTAGCGGGGGCCCCGAATGAGCAGTTCTTC. Translated: CASSALLAGAPNEQFF.

Regarding this clone: The junction departs from the called germline gene at one end, perhaps through a read error. This chain links TRBV28 with TRBJ1-5, with D perhaps TRBD1 (6 bases). This CDR3 is built from 12 residues. Germline assignment: CDR1 MDHEN and CDR2 SYDVKM. Written as DNA, the CDR3 is TGTGCCAGCAGTTTAATGGCGGGGGGCATGGATTTT. Translating gives CASSLMAGGMDF.

This chain connects TRBV5-6 to TRBJ2-7; TRBD1 agrees at 9 bases. V lost 4 bases and J lost 5; bases outside the gene matches: 7. The CDR3 covers 14 residues. Germline V gives CDR1 SGHDT, CDR2 YYEEEE. The chain's CDR3 is CASSKGTGIHEQYF. CDR3 bases: TGTGCCAGCAGCAAAGGGACAGGGATCCACGAGCAGTACTTC.

This chain joins TRBV3-1 (or the pseudogene TRBV3-2) and TRBJ2-7; D gene ambiguous. The CDR3 extends over 14 amino acids. Germline V lookup: CDR1 LGHDT, CDR2 YNNKEL (reference sequence). V was trimmed by 4 bases and J by 2 bases, leaving 12 bases between them. Written as DNA, the CDR3 is TGTGCCAGCAGCCCGGCAGGTCTACCCTACGAGCAGTACTTC. Translated: CASSPAGLPYEQYF.

This clone has just one count. This chain links TRBV13 with TRBJ2-1; 11 bases line up with TRBD1. The CDR3 is 15 residues long. V gave up 8 bases and J gave up 4 bases; unmatched junction bases: 7. Germline V gene lookup returns CDR1 PRHDT and CDR2 FYEKMQ (reference sequence). Written as DNA, the CDR3 is TGTGCCAGCCGGGACAGGGGGTCACATTACAATGAGCAGTTCTTC. Residues: CASRDRGSHYNEQFF.

This clone appeared once. The chain employs TRBV10-2 and TRBJ2-4, with D tentatively TRBD2 (6 bases). This CDR3 is 16 amino acids long. Trimming shortened V by 3 bases and J by 0 bases, and 12 bases separated the two germline ends. CDR1 and CDR2 from the germline V gene are WSHSY and SAAADI. The CDR3 reads CASSDRELGAKNIQYF. The CDR3 nucleotides are TGCGCCAGCAGTGACCGGGAGCTCGGAGCCAAAAACATTCAGTACTTC.

V usage is TRBV19 and J usage is TRBJ1-6, with 9 bases aligning to TRBD1. CDR1 and CDR2 (germline): LNHDA, SQIVND (reference sequence). With 4 bases clipped from V and 6 bases from J, the junction kept 10 bases outside the gene matches. This CDR3 has 17 amino acids. The DNA of the CDR3 is TGTGCCAGTAGTAAGCGAACAGGGGGCATTGGTAATTCACCCCTCCACTTT. Protein product: CASSKRTGGIGNSPLHF.

The chain couples TRBV7-9 to TRBJ1-3; D is perhaps TRBD1 (6 bases). The V end lost 5 bases, the J end lost 0 bases, and 14 bases lay between the germline ends. CDR1 and CDR2 from the germline V gene are SEHNR and FQNEAQ (reference sequence). The CDR3 contains 16 residues. CDR3 sequence reads: CASSIPDSPSGNTIYF. CDR3 in DNA: TGTGCCAGCAGCATACCGGACAGTCCCTCTGGAAACACCATATATTTT.

This clone showed up just a few times. The chain recombines TRBV2 with TRBJ1-1; a possible D gene is TRBD1 (6 bases). The CDR3 is made up of 15 amino acids. Per germline, CDR1 SNHLY and CDR2 FYNNEI. The V and J ends lost 4 bases and 1 base respectively, with 13 bases between them. The CDR3 nucleotides read TGTGCCAGCAGTGCTGGGGCCAGGGGGAACACTGAAGCTTTCTTT. Residues: CASSAGARGNTEAFF. The full variable domain, rest sourced from reference TRBV2 and TRBJ1-1, is EPEVTQTPSHQVTQMGQEVILRCVPISNHLYFYWYRQILGQKVEFLVSFYNNEISEKSEIFDDQFSVERPDGSNFTLKIRSTKLEDSAMYFCASSAGARGNTEAFFGQGTRLTVV.

The chain is built from TRBV10-2 and TRBJ1-1, with 9 nucleotides matching TRBD1. CDR1 and CDR2 from the germline V gene are WSHSY and SAAADI. The CDR3 loop spans 14 amino acids. Trimming cost V 2 bases and J 6 bases; bases outside gene matches: 4. As DNA, the CDR3 is TGCGCCAGCAGTGAGCCCGGGACAGGGTCTGAAGCTTTCTTT. This codes for CASSEPGTGSEAFF.

The chain uses TRBV29-1 and TRBJ1-3; 7 bases align to TRBD1. Germline V CDR1 and CDR2: SQVTM, ANQGSEA. CDR3 length equals 17 residues. V lost 6 bases and J lost 0; bases outside the gene matches: 14. This chain's CDR3 is CSVQVRTGRASGNTIYF. DNA of the CDR3: TGCAGCGTCCAAGTGAGGACAGGCAGGGCCTCTGGAAACACCATATATTTT.

This sequence joins TRBV2 and TRBJ2-7; 7 nucleotides line up with TRBD1. From germline, CDR1 is SNHLY and CDR2 FYNNEI. This CDR3 has 11 amino acids. Unmatched junction bases numbered 2, after V lost 3 bases and J lost 9 bases. DNA of the CDR3: TGTGCCAGCAGTGACCGGGACAGGCAGTACTTC. Its translation: CASSDRDRQYF.

The V gene is TRBV4-2, the J gene TRBJ2-7; no firm D call. The CDR3 runs to 14 residues. Germline assignment: CDR1 LGHNA and CDR2 YNFKEQ. The V end lost 0 bases, the J end lost 6 bases, and 12 bases lay between the germline ends. CDR3 nucleotide sequence: TGTGCCAGCAGCCAAGAACTTGGCGGTGCCGAGCAGTACTTC. This gives the protein CASSQELGGAEQYF.

The rearrangement uses TRBV15 and TRBJ1-2; D is undetermined. CDR3 length equals 14 residues. Trimming took off 2 bases at V and 3 bases at J, with 10 bases between the two ends. Germline V CDR1 and CDR2: LNHNV, YYDKDF (reference sequence). The CDR3 reads CATSRSDFHYGYTF. The CDR3 bases are TGTGCCACCAGCAGATCTGACTTTCACTATGGCTACACCTTC.

The chain links TRBV2 to TRBJ2-7, with D maybe TRBD1 (5 bases). The CDR3 covers 14 residues. V lost 8 bases and J 4 bases, leaving 18 bases between the germline ends. The V gene's germline CDR1 is SNHLY and CDR2 FYNNEI. The CDR3 sequence: CASQLSDSEYEQYF. Written as DNA, the CDR3 is TGTGCCAGCCAACTGTCAGACAGTGAATACGAGCAGTACTTC.

The CDR3 loop reads CASSTRDGCSSTDTQYF. CDR3 nucleotide sequence: TGTGCCAGCAGCACCCGCGACGGGTGTTCTAGCACAGATACGCAGTATTTT. The gene calls are TRBV21-1 and TRBJ2-3; the table's D gene call, TRBD2, was not cross checked with the DNA. TRBV21-1 is given as a pseudogene. The CDR3 spans 17 residues.

The V call is TRBV19, the J call TRBJ2-5, with TRBD1 matching 9 bases. The V gene's germline CDR1 is LNHDA and CDR2 SQIVND (reference sequence). The CDR3 is made up of 15 amino acids. V lost 6 bases to trimming and J lost 5 bases; unmatched junction nucleotides: 10. As DNA, the CDR3 is TGTGCCAGTAGGTTACAGGGGGCGCGGGGGGAGACCCAGTACTTC. Amino acid sequence: CASRLQGARGETQYF. The full variable domain, rest sourced from reference TRBV19 and TRBJ2-5, is DGGITQSPKYLFRKEGQNVTLSCEQNLNHDAMYWYRQDPGQGLRLIYYSQIVNDFQKGDIAEGYSVSREKKESFPLTVTSAQKNPTAFYLCASRLQGARGETQYFGPGTRLLVL.

J is TRBJ2-7 and V is TRBV5-4; tentative D call: TRBD2 (5 bases). There are 14 residues in the CDR3. Germline lookup yields CDR1 SGHNT and CDR2 YYREEE (reference sequence). V was shortened by 0 bases and J by 3 bases, with 10 bases between the two germline ends. This chain's CDR3 is CASSLGGYNYEQYF. In DNA form, the CDR3 reads TGTGCCAGCAGCTTGGGAGGGTATAACTACGAGCAGTACTTC.

This clone appeared once. The gene calls are TRBV5-4 and TRBJ1-4, with 7 nucleotides matching TRBD1. Germline V gene sequence: CDR1 SGHNT, CDR2 YYREEE (reference sequence). V gave up 9 bases and J gave up 8 bases; unmatched junction bases: 16. This CDR3 has 15 amino acids. CDR3 in amino acids: CATSRQGGDGEKLFF. DNA for the CDR3: TGTGCCACAAGCAGACAGGGTGGTGATGGGGAAAAACTGTTTTTT.

The chain has TRBV5-1 and TRBJ2-1; 9 nucleotides match TRBD2. CDR1 SGHRS and CDR2 YFSETQ come from the germline V gene. The CDR3 covers 15 residues. V was pared by 1 base and J by 7 bases, with 6 bases of the junction left unmatched. The CDR3 bases are TGCGCCAGCAGCTTGTACGCGGGGGGGCAGAATGAGCAGTTCTTC. This codes for CASSLYAGGQNEQFF.

The chain carries TRBV3-1 (or the pseudogene TRBV3-2) and TRBJ1-1; TRBD1 agrees at 8 bases. J was trimmed by 4 bases and V by 6 bases; bases with no gene match: 4. The germline CDR1 and CDR2 sequences are LGHDT and YNNKEL (reference sequence). This CDR3 is 13 amino acids long. The CDR3 region has the DNA TGTGCCAGCAGTAATACAGGGGGCACTGAAGCTTTCTTT. Translation gives CASSNTGGTEAFF.

This chain uses TRBV15 with TRBJ1-3, with TRBD1 as a possible D gene (5 bases). This CDR3 has 16 residues. Deletions cut 0 bases from V and 3 bases from J, with 12 bases between. Germline V CDR1 and CDR2: LNHNV, YYDKDF (reference sequence). CDR3 coding DNA: TGTGCCACCAGCAGAGATCCGCGCGGGGGTGGAAACACCATATATTTT. Translating gives CATSRDPRGGGNTIYF.

This clone was detected only once. This chain links TRBV14 with TRBJ1-1, with D perhaps TRBD1 (5 bases). This CDR3 comprises 13 residues. Germline V gene data show CDR1 as SGHDN and CDR2 as FVKESK. Trimming removed 7 bases from V and 5 bases from J, with 14 bases in between. Here the CDR3 reads CASTRGWGTEAFF. The CDR3 DNA sequence: TGTGCCAGCACCCGGGGGTGGGGGACTGAAGCTTTCTTT.